This T cell receptor beta chain emerged from a study of molecular identifiers for immune sequencing clone quantification. This clonotype was detected ten times or more. CDR1 SQVTM and CDR2 ANQGSEA come from the germline V gene. With V trimmed by 3 bases and J by 2 bases, 3 bases remained unmatched. This CDR3 region has 14 residues. TCRdb fed the PCR reads into MiXCR, producing one record per CDR3 protein. The table shows about half a million distinct CDR3 sequences, with about 20% occurring only once. The sequence was collected from a human donor in good health. Some libraries in this study had Jurkat cell RNA spiked in. Specimen: naive CD8+ T cells from blood, with Jurkat cell RNA spiked in. The subset is: FACS-sorted CD8+CD4-CCR7+CD45RA+ naive T cells. The genes are TRBV29-1 and TRBJ2-1; 8 bases map to TRBD1. CDR3 sequence: CSVEPQGAYNEQFF. The CDR3 nucleotides are TGCAGCGTTGAGCCACAGGGGGCCTACAATGAGCAGTTCTTC.